These 20 T cell receptor beta chains were sequenced from one sample in a study of patients and donors after allogeneic stem cell transplantation. TCRdb re-analysed the RT-PCR reads in MiXCR, keeping a single row per CDR3 protein. The data contain some 880,000 distinct CDR3 sequences, roughly 18% of them seen just once; the ten biggest clones take up approximately 5.9%. The sample comprised blood, either unsorted or a sorted T cell fraction (not recorded which). The receptors were gathered from a human donor who was either an allogeneic HSCT recipient or a stem cell or donor lymphocyte infusion donor (not recorded which). It is not recorded whose cells these are; they may come from a transplant donor.

The rearrangement links TRBV6-5 to TRBJ1-4, with 8 bases aligning to TRBD1. This CDR3 comprises 12 residues. V shed 9 bases and J 7 bases; nucleotides not matched to a gene: 4. Germline V lookup: CDR1 MNHEY, CDR2 SVGAGI. Here the CDR3 reads CASRTGIEKLFF. In DNA, the CDR3 is TGTGCCAGTCGGACAGGGATTGAAAAACTGTTTTTT.

The CDR3 DNA reads TGCGCCAGCAGCTGGCAAGTCGCGGGAGGTCTGGGAGATACGCAGTATTTT. Protein sequence: CASSWQVAGGLGDTQYF. The V gene is TRBV5-1, the J gene TRBJ2-3, with TRBD2 matching 8 bases. The V and J ends lost 3 bases and 5 bases, in that order; junction bases with no gene match: 14. The germline V gene has CDR1 SGHRS and CDR2 YFSETQ. The CDR3 has 17 amino acids.

Only a few counts were recorded for this clonotype. The chain carries TRBV15 and TRBJ2-3; 8 positions agree with TRBD1. Germline CDR1 is LNHNV and CDR2 is YYDKDF (reference sequence). CDR3 length: 16 amino acids. After removal of 5 bases from V and 1 base from J, the junction contained 8 bases not matched to a gene. The CDR3 sequence is CATSGRDRSGTDTQYF. CDR3 coding DNA: TGTGCCACCAGCGGCCGGGACAGGTCTGGCACAGATACGCAGTATTTT. The variable domain in full, completed from reference TRBV15 and TRBJ2-3, reads DAMVIQNPRYQVTQFGKPVTLSCSQTLNHNVMYWYQQKSSQAPKLLFHYYDKDFNNEADTPDNFQSRRPNTSFCFLDIRSPGLGDTAMYLCATSGRDRSGTDTQYFGPGTRLTVL.

This clonotype was detected only once. V usage is TRBV5-1 and J usage is TRBJ2-1; 8 bases line up with TRBD1. The J segment lost 8 bases and the V segment lost 0 bases, leaving 4 bases of the junction unmatched. CDR1 is SGHRS, CDR2 YFSETQ, per germline. The CDR3 sequence is 14 residues long. CDR3 nucleotide sequence: TGCGCCAGCAGCTTGGCCAAGACAGGGGATGAGCAGTTCTTC. Protein sequence: CASSLAKTGDEQFF.

The chain links TRBV12-3 or TRBV12-4 to TRBJ1-6; the D gene is possibly TRBD1 (6 bases). This CDR3 region has 14 residues. V shed 7 bases and J shed 7 bases, with 14 bases lying between them. The CDR3: CASTLGAANSPLHF. The CDR3, as DNA: TGTGCCAGCACCCTGGGGGCAGCAAATTCACCCCTCCACTTT.

This clonotype was counted a few times. V is TRBV21-1 and J is TRBJ1-6; the DNA was not used to check the table's D call, TRBD1. TRBV21-1 constitutes a pseudogene. The CDR3 has 19 amino acids. The CDR3 here is CASSNRTGGYKSYNSPLHF. In nucleotides, the CDR3 is TGTGCCAGCAGCAATAGAACAGGGGGCTATAAGTCCTATAATTCACCCCTCCACTTT.

In DNA form, the CDR3 reads TGTGCCAGCAGCCAAGGGTGGGCGGGAGCGAGGGATGAGCAGTTCTTC. It specifies CASSQGWAGARDEQFF. The V call is TRBV4-2, the J call TRBJ2-1, with 7 bases aligning to TRBD2. V trimming: 1 base; J trimming: 8 bases; junction bases outside the gene matches: 11. Germline-derived CDR1 and CDR2 are LGHNA and YNFKEQ. The CDR3 has 16 residues.

This clonotype was counted a few times. The rearrangement joins TRBV6-1 to TRBJ2-5; 11 positions agree with TRBD2. Losses at the gene ends were 5 bases for V and 5 bases for J; bases not matched to a gene: 7. This CDR3 is built from 15 residues. Per the germline V gene, CDR1 is MNHNS and CDR2 is SASEGT. The CDR3 DNA follows: TGTGCCAGCAGTCCGACTAGCGGGAAGTCGGAGACCCAGTACTTC. Its translation: CASSPTSGKSETQYF.

There are a few counts of this clonotype. The chain combines TRBV6-2 or TRBV6-3 with TRBJ2-5, with 7 positions matching TRBD1. Per the germline V gene, CDR1 is MNHEY and CDR2 is SVGEGT. J gave up 5 bases and V 0 bases, and 6 bases lay outside the gene matches. This CDR3 contains 15 residues. In DNA, the CDR3 is TGTGCCAGCAGTTACTCCCTAGGGGGCGAGGAGACCCAGTACTTC. This sequence encodes CASSYSLGGEETQYF.

This chain connects TRBV12-3 or TRBV12-4 to TRBJ1-2; 8 nucleotides match TRBD1. This CDR3 is built from 12 residues. Germline trimming cut 4 bases from V and 7 bases from J; bases unmatched to any gene: 2. CDR3 nucleotides: TGTGCCAGCAGTTGGACAGGGATTGGCTACACCTTC. Its protein is CASSWTGIGYTF.

This clonotype was observed a handful of times. The gene calls are TRBV20-1 and TRBJ2-3; TRBD1 matches at 7 bases. After removal of 2 bases from V and 0 bases from J, the junction contained 5 bases not matched to a gene. This CDR3 is 15 amino acids long. Germline assignment: CDR1 DFQATT and CDR2 SNEGSKA (reference sequence). CDR3 loop: CSARRGGLSTDTQYF. The CDR3 DNA reads as TGCAGTGCTAGACGAGGGGGCCTTAGCACAGATACGCAGTATTTT.

In its sample, this clonotype was seen a few times. The chain has TRBV19 and TRBJ1-1, with 9 bases matching TRBD1. The CDR3 runs 15 residues. Per the germline V gene, CDR1 is LNHDA and CDR2 is SQIVND (reference sequence). After removal of 5 bases from V and 8 bases from J, the junction contained 12 bases not matched to a gene. The CDR3 is CASSLHPRQGGEAFF. CDR3 coding DNA: TGTGCCAGTAGTCTACACCCTAGACAGGGGGGGGAAGCTTTCTTT.

The CDR3 is CSVASFRSYEQYF. CDR3 nucleotides: TGCAGCGTTGCATCTTTCCGCTCCTACGAGCAGTACTTC. This chain joins TRBV29-1 and TRBJ2-7, with no clear D. This CDR3 has 13 residues. V was trimmed by 4 bases and J by 0 bases, leaving 10 bases between them. Germline V gene sequence: CDR1 SQVTM, CDR2 ANQGSEA.

This clonotype appeared a few times. The J gene is TRBJ2-1, the V gene TRBV6-5; 7 positions agree with TRBD2. V dropped 8 bases and J dropped 9; count of bases not matched to a gene: 4. CDR1 and CDR2 from the germline V gene are MNHEY and SVGAGI. CDR3 length: 11 amino acids. CDR3 region: CASGRVGEQFF. The CDR3 DNA reads TGTGCCAGCGGGAGGGTGGGTGAGCAGTTCTTC.

This rearrangement joins TRBV20-1 to TRBJ2-2; 8 nucleotides align to TRBD2. Germline-derived CDR1 and CDR2 are DFQATT and SNEGSKA (reference sequence). V lost 3 bases, J lost 5 bases, and 11 bases stayed unmatched. CDR3 length: 16 amino acids. The CDR3 spells CSARVSGTPGTGELFF. The CDR3 nucleotides read TGCAGTGCTAGGGTTAGCGGGACCCCGGGGACCGGGGAGCTGTTTTTT.

This clonotype was observed at least ten times. This chain links TRBV24-1 with TRBJ1-5, with no clear D. V gave up 1 base and J gave up 6 bases, with 3 bases separating them. Germline V gene lookup returns CDR1 KGHDR and CDR2 SFDVKD. The CDR3 consists of 12 residues. The CDR3 loop reads CATSDFGQPQHF. CDR3 nucleotide sequence: TGTGCCACCAGTGATTTTGGTCAGCCCCAGCATTTT.

This clonotype has just a few counts. CDR3 sequence (DNA): TGTGCCAGCAGCTTGGGGCCTCAGATGTACACAGATACGCAGTATTTT. It encodes CASSLGPQMYTDTQYF. J is TRBJ2-3 and V is TRBV7-2, with D possibly TRBD1 on 5 matching bases. This CDR3 comprises 16 residues. V was shortened by 3 bases and J by 2 bases, with 15 bases between the two germline ends. CDR1 is SGHTA, CDR2 FQGNSA, per germline.

This clonotype was seen more than once but under ten times. The V call is TRBV6-1, the J call TRBJ1-2; 8 nucleotides match TRBD1. The CDR3 has 13 residues. J gave up 7 bases and V 7 bases, and 8 bases lay outside the gene matches. Germline V CDR1 and CDR2: MNHNS, SASEGT. The CDR3 region is CASIPDRAIGYTF. In nucleotides, the CDR3 is TGTGCCAGCATCCCGGACAGGGCAATTGGCTACACCTTC.

This clonotype was observed a handful of times. J is TRBJ2-3 and V is TRBV4-3; tentatively, D is TRBD1 (6 bases). With 0 bases removed from V and 4 bases from J, the gap between germline ends came to 8 bases. This CDR3 has 14 residues. The V gene's germline CDR1 is LGHNA and CDR2 YSLEER. The CDR3 DNA reads TGCGCCAGCAGCCAAGATGGGGGCTCAGATACGCAGTATTTT. It codes for CASSQDGGSDTQYF.

The chain employs TRBV6-1 and TRBJ2-7; D is ambiguous. The CDR3 is 15 amino acids. V lost 5 bases and J 1 base, leaving 15 bases between the germline ends. Per germline, CDR1 MNHNS and CDR2 SASEGT. The CDR3 DNA is TGTGCCAGCAGTCGTAATCTGGGCCAGTCCTACGAGCAGTACTTC. It codes for CASSRNLGQSYEQYF.